Presented here are 27 T cell receptor beta chains from one specimen sequenced in a study of T-cell memory formation after mild COVID-19. TCRdb re-called the 5' RACE reads with MiXCR, one entry per CDR3 protein. The data contain 350,000 to 450,000 distinct CDR3 sequences, approximately 24% of them singletons. Sequencing used PBMCs or a T cell subset sorted from them (not recorded which). The receptors stem from an adult woman who had mild COVID-19 (a few samples of this study predate the infection). Cell type and time point are not known.

CDR3 nucleotide sequence: TGTGCCACCAGTAGGGGCTCACAGGAGACCCAGTACTTC. Translating it yields CATSRGSQETQYF. This sequence joins TRBV24-1 and TRBJ2-5, with D maybe TRBD1 (5 bases). Per the germline V gene, CDR1 is KGHDR and CDR2 is SFDVKD. CDR3 length equals 13 residues. V dropped 6 bases and J dropped 5 bases, with 12 bases sitting between them.

This clonotype was detected ten times or more. The chain combines TRBV12-3 or TRBV12-4 with TRBJ2-7; D is possibly TRBD1 (6 bases). The CDR3 consists of 15 residues. Trimming cost V 6 bases and J 3 bases, with 18 bases left between them. The CDR3 loop is CASRLGQGRYYEQYF. The CDR3 DNA reads as TGTGCCAGCAGACTTGGGCAGGGGCGTTACTACGAGCAGTACTTC.

This clonotype was counted only a few times. The chain combines TRBV13 with TRBJ2-1; TRBD1 agrees at 8 bases. V lost 0 bases to trimming and J lost 6 bases; unmatched junction nucleotides: 4. Germline V gene sequence: CDR1 PRHDT, CDR2 FYEKMQ (reference sequence). The CDR3 consists of 15 residues. The CDR3 sequence: CASSLGTGVSNEQFF. CDR3 nucleotides: TGTGCCAGCAGCTTAGGGACAGGGGTAAGCAATGAGCAGTTCTTC.

This clonotype showed up just a few times. The chain is built from TRBV4-3 and TRBJ2-3; D is unclear. Looked up from germline, CDR1 is LGHNA and CDR2 is YSLEER. V was shortened by 1 base and J by 0 bases, with 8 bases between the two germline ends. This CDR3 has 15 amino acids. The CDR3 DNA sequence: TGCGCCAGCAGCCAAGCTAGTCTAAGCACAGATACGCAGTATTTT. As protein: CASSQASLSTDTQYF.

The chain carries TRBV4-1 and TRBJ1-4; unclear D gene. V was trimmed by 2 bases and J by 8 bases, leaving 9 bases between them. Germline lookup yields CDR1 MGHRA and CDR2 YSYEKL. This CDR3 has 13 residues. This CDR3 reads CASSQLGWEKLFF. DNA of the CDR3: TGCGCCAGCAGCCAACTAGGCTGGGAAAAACTGTTTTTT.

The chain combines TRBV5-1 with TRBJ2-5; D may be TRBD1 (6 bases). Germline assignment: CDR1 SGHRS and CDR2 YFSETQ. V gave up 4 bases and J gave up 5 bases, with 12 bases separating them. The CDR3 spans 13 residues. CDR3 DNA sequence: TGCGCCAGCAGCCTAACAGGGATCGAGACCCAGTACTTC. It yields the protein CASSLTGIETQYF.

The V call is TRBV7-8, the J call TRBJ1-1; D might be TRBD1 (5 bases). The CDR3 loop spans 18 amino acids. CDR1 and CDR2 from the germline V gene are SGHVS and FQNEAQ. Trimming took 2 bases from V and 1 from J, leaving 20 bases between them. Here the CDR3 DNA reads TGTGCCAGCAGCTTAATCGGACACCGGCGTCTCAAGAACACTGAAGCTTTCTTT. Translation: CASSLIGHRRLKNTEAFF.

This clonotype came up a few times. The V and J genes are TRBV10-3 and TRBJ2-3; TRBD1 is a possible D gene (6 bases). The V and J ends lost 6 bases and 12 bases respectively, with 25 bases between them. In germline, CDR1 is ENHRY, CDR2 SYGVKD. The CDR3 totals 15 residues. CDR3 bases: TGTGCCATCAGCGGGACATCCCTCCGGTGGGGGAATCAGTATTTT. Its translation: CAISGTSLRWGNQYF.

V usage is TRBV4-1 and J usage is TRBJ1-5, with D perhaps TRBD1 (5 bases). The CDR3 consists of 16 residues. The V gene lost 4 bases and the J gene lost 1 base, with 14 bases spanning the gap. In germline, CDR1 is MGHRA, CDR2 YSYEKL. CDR3 in DNA: TGCGCCAGCAGCCTGGACCCGGGGGGAAGCAATCAGCCCCAGCATTTT. Translated, it gives CASSLDPGGSNQPQHF.

The rearrangement uses TRBV5-1 and TRBJ2-3, with D possibly being TRBD2 (6 bases). This CDR3 has 15 residues. Per the germline V gene, CDR1 is SGHRS and CDR2 is YFSETQ. Trimming shortened V by 3 bases and J by 3 bases, and 14 bases separated the two germline ends. The CDR3 region is CASSWGGGTTDTQYF. CDR3 in DNA: TGCGCCAGCAGCTGGGGAGGCGGGACTACAGATACGCAGTATTTT.

Comment on this clonotype: One end of the junction is discordant with germline, which a read error may explain. The rearrangement joins TRBV5-1 to TRBJ1-2; perhaps TRBD1 as D (6 bases). The CDR3 covers 12 residues. Germline-derived CDR1 and CDR2 are SGHRS and YFSETQ. For the CDR3, the DNA is TGCGCCAGCAGCTTGGCCCAGACGGGGGCTGTATTC. Encoded protein: CASSLAQTGAVF.

The rearrangement links TRBV29-1 to TRBJ1-1; D is undetermined. The germline gives CDR1 SQVTM, CDR2 ANQGSEA. V was cut by 4 bases and J by 5 bases, with 11 bases left in between. The CDR3 is made up of 12 amino acids. Here the CDR3 DNA reads TGCAGCGTTGTGACAAAGACGACTGAAGCTTTCTTT. It specifies CSVVTKTTEAFF.

The table lists this clonotype with a few counts. The V and J genes are TRBV4-1 and TRBJ1-6, with TRBD1 identical over 9 bases. V shed 5 bases and J 8 bases; nucleotides not matched to a gene: 4. The CDR3 loop spans 14 amino acids. Germline lookup yields CDR1 MGHRA and CDR2 YSYEKL. The CDR3, as DNA: TGCGCCAGCAGCACGGGACAGGGTTATTCACCCCTCCACTTT. Translating it yields CASSTGQGYSPLHF.

This clonotype was recorded many times. The chain is built from TRBV14 and TRBJ2-1; no definite D call. The V end lost 5 bases, the J end lost 0 bases, and 8 bases lay between the germline ends. Germline CDR1 is SGHDN and CDR2 is FVKESK. This CDR3 is built from 14 residues. CDR3 amino acids: CASSWGSSYNEQFF. Written as DNA, the CDR3 is TGTGCCAGCAGCTGGGGAAGCTCCTACAATGAGCAGTTCTTC.

This clonotype was found a few times. The chain has TRBV20-1 and TRBJ2-3, with a weak D call TRBD2 (6 bases). Per germline, CDR1 DFQATT and CDR2 SNEGSKA (reference sequence). The CDR3 consists of 15 residues. V dropped 4 bases and J dropped 2 bases, with 16 bases sitting between them. DNA for the CDR3: TGCAGTGCTATGGCCCAGGCGGGATACACAGATACGCAGTATTTT. Translated, it gives CSAMAQAGYTDTQYF.

This clonotype was counted a few times. The V gene is TRBV12-3 or TRBV12-4, the J gene TRBJ1-2; no definite D call. V lost 3 bases, J lost 9 bases, and 14 bases lay in between. This CDR3 is 13 amino acids long. The CDR3 sequence: CASSFYEGGRYTF. The CDR3 DNA follows: TGTGCCAGCAGTTTCTATGAGGGAGGTCGCTACACCTTC.

The CDR3 coding sequence is TGTGCCAGCTCTGTGGCGGGAGTCCCCCCCTACGAGCAGTACTTC. Translation: CASSVAGVPPYEQYF. The chain is built from TRBV18 and TRBJ2-7, with TRBD2 matching over 7 bases. Trimming removed 6 bases from V and 2 bases from J; junction bases left unmatched: 10. Germline CDR1 KGHSH, CDR2 LQKENI. The CDR3 is 15 amino acids.

This clonotype was seen only a few times. The chain couples TRBV29-1 to TRBJ1-1, with 10 bases aligning to TRBD1. The V and J ends lost 5 bases and 4 bases, in that order; junction bases with no gene match: 10. CDR3 length: 15 residues. CDR1 is SQVTM, CDR2 ANQGSEA, per germline. CDR3 coding DNA: TGCAGCGTTTCTTACAGGACAGGGGGGGGCACTGAAGCTTTCTTT. Its translation: CSVSYRTGGGTEAFF.

The CDR3 loop reads CASSLWGDGDEQYF. CDR3 in DNA: TGCGCCAGCAGCTTGTGGGGGGATGGGGACGAGCAGTACTTC. The V and J genes are TRBV5-1 and TRBJ2-7; possible D gene TRBD2, 6 bases. Trimming took off 1 base at V and 5 bases at J, with 13 bases between the two ends. The germline CDR1 and CDR2 sequences are SGHRS and YFSETQ. The CDR3 contains 14 residues.

The gene calls are TRBV11-2 and TRBJ2-3, with a tentative D call TRBD2 (5 bases). The CDR3 has 16 amino acids. Trimming removed 4 bases from V and 0 bases from J, with 14 bases in between. Per germline, CDR1 SGHAT and CDR2 FQNNGV. The chain's CDR3 is CASSSGPRVSTDTQYF. Written as DNA, the CDR3 is TGTGCCAGCAGCTCAGGCCCGAGGGTTAGCACAGATACGCAGTATTTT. Variable domain in full (rest from reference TRBV11-2 and TRBJ2-3): EAGVAQSPRYKIIEKRQSVAFWCNPISGHATLYWYQQILGQGPKLLIQFQNNGVVDDSQLPKDRFSAERLKGVDSTLKIQPAKLEDSAVYLCASSSGPRVSTDTQYFGPGTRLTVL.

This clonotype has just a few counts. V and J are TRBV7-2 and TRBJ2-6; the match to TRBD1 covers 12 bases. Trimming cost V 1 base and J 2 bases; bases outside gene matches: 3. Germline V CDR1 and CDR2: SGHTA, FQGNSA. The CDR3 sequence is 18 residues long. CDR3 nucleotides: TGTGCCAGCAGCTTAGGGGACAGGGGGCGGACTGGGGCCAACGTCCTGACTTTC. Translating gives CASSLGDRGRTGANVLTF.

This clonotype was found a few times. The chain joins TRBV12-3 or TRBV12-4 to TRBJ1-2; D is possibly TRBD1 (6 bases). The V end was cut by 7 bases, the J end by 4 bases, with 22 bases between. The CDR3 contains 16 residues. CDR3 residues: CASTSIDRPEGYGYTF. The CDR3 DNA is TGTGCCAGCACCTCAATCGACAGGCCCGAGGGCTATGGCTACACCTTC.

This clonotype has only a few counts. The genes are TRBV20-1 and TRBJ2-7; TRBD2 aligns across 7 bases. The CDR3 is 13 amino acids. V lost 1 base to trimming and J lost 5 bases; unmatched junction nucleotides: 5. Germline CDR1 is DFQATT and CDR2 is SNEGSKA (reference sequence). The CDR3 reads CSARGGSSNEQYF. CDR3 sequence (DNA): TGCAGTGCTAGAGGCGGGAGTTCCAACGAGCAGTACTTC.

This clonotype was seen more than once but under ten times. This rearrangement joins TRBV2 to TRBJ1-2; D gene uncertain. The CDR3 contains 12 residues. From germline, CDR1 is SNHLY and CDR2 FYNNEI. V was clipped by 3 bases and J by 7 bases, with 9 bases between them. The CDR3 sequence: CASSEGLGGYTF. Here the CDR3 DNA reads TGTGCCAGCAGTGAGGGATTGGGTGGCTACACCTTC.

The V and J genes are TRBV20-1 and TRBJ2-6; no clear D. CDR3 size: 15 residues. The germline V and J ends were trimmed by 2 bases and 0 bases, with 8 bases remaining between them. Germline CDR1 reads DFQATT; CDR2 reads SNEGSKA (reference sequence). The CDR3 coding sequence is TGCAGTGCTAGAAACGGCAGCTCTGGGGCCAACGTCCTGACTTTC. It codes for CSARNGSSGANVLTF.

The chain combines TRBV9 with TRBJ1-5, with D possibly TRBD1 on 6 matching bases. V lost 3 bases to trimming and J lost 3 bases, with 13 bases between them. The CDR3 runs 15 residues. In germline, CDR1 is SGDLS, CDR2 YYNGEE. The CDR3 here is CASSEGGALNQPQHF. As DNA, the CDR3 is TGTGCCAGCAGCGAAGGGGGGGCTCTCAATCAGCCCCAGCATTTT.

The V call is TRBV20-1, the J call TRBJ1-2; 8 bases line up with TRBD1. Germline values: CDR1 DFQATT, CDR2 SNEGSKA (reference sequence). The CDR3 is made up of 13 amino acids. Trimming at V came to 3 bases and at J to 7 bases, leaving 7 bases not matched to a gene. DNA of the CDR3: TGCAGTGCTAGTGACAGGACAGGGCTTGGCTACACCTTC. Protein: CSASDRTGLGYTF.